This TCR beta chain originates from a study of blood T cell repertoires in COVID-19. Per the study methods: Reference gene primer amplification gave nucleated cell count estimates. Using immunoSEQ multiplex PCR, the repertoire was profiled, and TCRdb retains in-frame clones only, with some absent. V and J calls and clone size follow that table, whereas D and trimming were derived from the DNA. The sample shows about 90,000 clones, about 90% of them seen only once. This CDR3 is built from 14 residues. Germline CDR1 MGHRA, CDR2 YSYEKL. With 1 base removed from V and 3 bases from J, the gap between germline ends came to 10 bases.

This clonotype was sampled from a male donor with acute or convalescent COVID-19. The sequenced sample consisted of peripheral blood. This chain uses TRBV4-1 with TRBJ2-7; maybe TRBD2 (6 bases). The CDR3 region is CASSQGRAVYEQYF. The CDR3, as DNA: TGCGCCAGCAGCCAAGGGAGGGCAGTCTACGAGCAGTACTTC.